What follows are 2 T cell receptor beta chains derived from one specimen sequenced in a study of blood T cell repertoires in COVID-19. TCRdb keeps only in-frame clones here, not all; method: immunoSEQ multiplex PCR. The profile shows around 200,000 clones, just under 90% of them singletons. The specimen sequenced was peripheral blood. The receptors were sampled from a man aged 18 to 29 with active or convalescent COVID-19.

This clone was picked up one time. The V call is TRBV6-6, the J call TRBJ1-2; D is unresolved. Germline-derived CDR1 and CDR2 are MNHNY and SVGAGI (reference sequence). CDR3 length: 13 amino acids. V lost 5 bases and J 7 bases, leaving 14 bases between the germline ends. The CDR3: CASSPGGRSGYTF. In DNA, the CDR3 is TGTGCCAGCAGTCCGGGAGGGCGTAGTGGCTACACCTTC.

This chain uses TRBV7-6 with TRBJ2-7; 9 bases are a match to TRBD2. The CDR3 is made up of 18 amino acids. V lost 4 bases and J lost 4; bases outside the gene matches: 17. The germline gives CDR1 SGHVS, CDR2 FNYEAQ. CDR3 bases: TGTGCCAGCAGCTCCGTCCCCTTAGCGGGAGAGACTCTTTACGAGCAGTACTTC. It specifies CASSSVPLAGETLYEQYF.